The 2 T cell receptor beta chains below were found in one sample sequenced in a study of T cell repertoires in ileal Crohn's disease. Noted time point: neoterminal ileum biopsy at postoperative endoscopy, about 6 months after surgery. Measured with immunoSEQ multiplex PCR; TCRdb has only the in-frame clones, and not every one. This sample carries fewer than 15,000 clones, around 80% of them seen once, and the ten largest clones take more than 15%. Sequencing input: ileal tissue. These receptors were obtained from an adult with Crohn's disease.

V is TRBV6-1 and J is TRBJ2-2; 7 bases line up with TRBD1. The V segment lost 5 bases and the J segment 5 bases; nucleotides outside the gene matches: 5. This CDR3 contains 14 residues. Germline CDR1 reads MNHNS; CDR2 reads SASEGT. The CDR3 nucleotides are TGTGCCAGCAGTCTGGGACAGCAGACCGGGGAGCTGTTTTTT. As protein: CASSLGQQTGELFF.

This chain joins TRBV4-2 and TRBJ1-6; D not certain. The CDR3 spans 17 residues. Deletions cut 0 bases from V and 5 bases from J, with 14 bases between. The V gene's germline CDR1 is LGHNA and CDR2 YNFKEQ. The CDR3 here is CASSQETAGSNNSPLHF. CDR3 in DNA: TGTGCCAGCAGCCAAGAAACAGCGGGTTCTAATAATTCACCCCTCCACTTT.